This T cell receptor beta chain was documented in a study of regulatory T cells in long-lasting Graves disease. Study-wide results and caveats: Sharing of public clonotypes was greater in persistent patients (about 2,700) than in new patients (around 1,000). Tissue studied was limited to peripheral blood, excluding thyroid tissue.

Arm-PCR of CDR3 regions and iRepertoire HTBI primers were used to build TCR beta libraries. TCRdb re-called the multiplex PCR reads through MiXCR, storing one row per CDR3 protein. This sample has 500,000 to 800,000 distinct CDR3 sequences, with about 30% found just once. Time point defined: persistent/refractory GD, antithyroid drugs over 5 years with positive TRAb. The TCR library was made from RNA extracted from PBMCs. An endocrinology department located in Xi'an, China, was where the patients came from. This clonotype came up many times. What it recognizes is unknown. This CDR3 comprises 14 residues. Germline trimming cut 6 bases from V and 1 base from J; bases unmatched to any gene: 5. The germline V gene has CDR1 SGHTA and CDR2 FQGTGA.

The rearrangement uses TRBV7-3 and TRBJ1-1; 7 bases match TRBD1. This TCR derives from a female donor with Graves disease. Here the sequenced sample was peripheral blood mononuclear cells (PBMCs), taken when the disease was refractory, from a patient treated with antithyroid drugs. CDR3 amino acids: CASRSGQSNTEAFF. CDR3 DNA sequence: TGTGCCAGCAGGTCGGGACAGTCGAACACTGAAGCTTTCTTT.